One and the same sample provided the 16 T cell receptor beta chains below, sequenced in a study of shared clonotypes between healthy human individuals. The table came from immunoSEQ multiplex PCR; TCRdb's copy has only in-frame clones and leaves some out. The sample has more than 550,000 clones, approximately 72% seen once. Material: memory CD4+ T cells sorted from blood. Stated subset: CD45RA-negative fraction. Receptors were obtained from a woman aged 25-40 years in good health.

The chain carries TRBV6-1 and TRBJ1-5; D is undetermined. CDR1 is MNHNS and CDR2 is SASEGT in the germline V gene. The length of the CDR3 is 14 residues. Trimming removed 7 bases at V and 0 bases at J, with 10 bases between. The CDR3 spells CASMRTHSNQPQHF. DNA of the CDR3: TGTGCCAGCATGCGCACCCATAGCAATCAGCCCCAGCATTTT.

This chain connects TRBV10-2 to TRBJ2-1; D may be TRBD2 (5 bases). CDR3 length: 15 residues. The germline V gene has CDR1 WSHSY and CDR2 SAAADI. The V end was cut by 9 bases, the J end by 0 bases, with 15 bases between. The CDR3 reads CASSRGLSSYNEQFF. As DNA, the CDR3 is TGCGCCAGTAGTCGAGGGCTAAGCTCCTACAATGAGCAGTTCTTC.

This rearrangement joins TRBV30 to TRBJ2-5; TRBD1 matches at 10 bases. The junction had 5 bases not matched to a gene; V was cut back by 2 bases and J by 5 bases. This CDR3 has 14 residues. Germline V CDR1 and CDR2: GTSNPN, SVGIG (reference sequence). This CDR3 reads CAWSKGQGVETQYF. In DNA, the CDR3 is TGTGCCTGGAGTAAAGGACAGGGGGTTGAGACCCAGTACTTC.

This sequence joins TRBV7-3 and TRBJ2-1; D not certain. The ends were cut back, 5 bases at V and 2 bases at J, with 19 bases in the middle. The CDR3 runs 17 residues. From germline, CDR1 is SGHTA and CDR2 FQGTGA. Here the CDR3 DNA reads TGTGCCAGCAGCCCCGGAAGGAAGGGCCGCGCCTACAATGAGCAGTTCTTC. Translated: CASSPGRKGRAYNEQFF.

The chain recombines TRBV7-8 with TRBJ1-3; D unresolved. There are 17 residues in the CDR3. V lost 5 bases and J 4 bases, leaving 21 bases between the germline ends. CDR1 and CDR2 (germline): SGHVS, FQNEAQ. Here the CDR3 reads CASSPTRYRTIGNTIYF. CDR3 in DNA: TGTGCCAGCAGCCCCACCAGGTACCGCACAATAGGAAACACCATATATTTT.

Points on this clone: Other DNA sequences within the sample encode an identical CDR3. The J gene is TRBJ2-3, the V gene TRBV19, with a tentative D call TRBD2 (7 bases). CDR3 length equals 15 residues. The germline V gene encodes CDR1 LNHDA and CDR2 SQIVND (reference sequence). Trimming shortened V by 3 bases and J by 2 bases, and 12 bases separated the two germline ends. The CDR3 sequence is CASSISGDYTDTQYF. As DNA, the CDR3 is TGTGCCAGTAGTATCTCAGGGGACTACACAGATACGCAGTATTTT.

This chain uses TRBV5-1 with TRBJ1-2; 9 bases map to TRBD1. CDR3 size: 16 residues. CDR1 SGHRS and CDR2 YFSETQ come from the germline V gene. The ends lost 4 bases at V and 5 bases at J; junction bases unmatched: 12. The CDR3 here is CASSQKDRGPSYGYTF. Here the CDR3 DNA reads TGCGCCAGCAGCCAAAAGGACAGGGGCCCCTCTTATGGCTACACCTTC.

This chain connects TRBV19 to TRBJ1-5, with D possibly TRBD1 on 6 matching bases. The germline V and J ends were trimmed by 1 base and 5 bases, with 15 bases remaining between them. The length of the CDR3 is 16 residues. CDR1 is LNHDA and CDR2 is SQIVND in the germline V gene (reference sequence). The CDR3 DNA follows: TGTGCCAGTAGTATAGGAACAGGGAGGATTGATCAGCCCCAGCATTTT. Residues: CASSIGTGRIDQPQHF.

The gene calls are TRBV28 and TRBJ1-5; D unclear. Trimming removed 5 bases at V and 7 bases at J, with 9 bases between. The CDR3 is made up of 12 amino acids. Germline V gene lookup returns CDR1 MDHEN and CDR2 SYDVKM. The CDR3 DNA reads TGTGCCAGCAGTGGGGTCGAGCAGCCCCAGCATTTT. Its translation is CASSGVEQPQHF.

The chain carries TRBV7-9 and TRBJ2-2; 10 bases map to TRBD1. After removal of 5 bases from V and 1 base from J, the junction contained 4 bases not matched to a gene. CDR1 and CDR2 from the germline V gene are SEHNR and FQNEAQ (reference sequence). The CDR3 length is 16 residues. The chain's CDR3 is CASSTRTGGNTGELFF. The CDR3 nucleotides are TGTGCCAGCAGCACAAGGACAGGGGGGAACACCGGGGAGCTGTTTTTT.

J is TRBJ1-5 and V is TRBV2; a possible D gene is TRBD1 (6 bases). The V end was cut by 7 bases, the J end by 0 bases, with 7 bases between. Germline CDR1 and CDR2: SNHLY and FYNNEI. The CDR3 extends over 13 amino acids. CDR3 amino acids: CASKGGSNQPQHF. CDR3 in DNA: TGTGCCAGCAAAGGGGGTAGCAATCAGCCCCAGCATTTT.

As to this clone: This could be a read error, since a much larger clone is one nucleotide away. CDR3: CASRPGQGTYEQYF. DNA of the CDR3: TGTGCCAGCAGGCCGGGACAGGGGACCTACGAGCAGTACTTC. The chain recombines TRBV6-6 with TRBJ2-7; 10 bases agree with TRBD1. Looked up from germline, CDR1 is MNHNY and CDR2 is SVGAGI (reference sequence). This CDR3 has 14 residues. After removal of 6 bases from V and 2 bases from J, the junction contained 4 bases not matched to a gene.

The rearrangement uses TRBV5-6 and TRBJ2-3, with 7 bases matching TRBD2. The CDR3 length is 16 residues. V was pared by 2 bases and J by 0 bases, with 6 bases of the junction left unmatched. Germline V gene sequence: CDR1 SGHDT, CDR2 YYEEEE. CDR3 DNA sequence: TGTGCCAGCAGCTTATATGTAGCGGGCAGCACAGATACGCAGTATTTT. It yields the protein CASSLYVAGSTDTQYF.

The chain recombines TRBV11-2 with TRBJ1-5; no firm D call. Per germline, CDR1 SGHAT and CDR2 FQNNGV. CDR3 length: 13 amino acids. Trimming took 0 bases from V and 11 from J, leaving 11 bases between them. CDR3 sequence reads: CASSLDGRTAQHF. DNA of the CDR3: TGTGCCAGCAGCTTAGACGGCCGTACGGCCCAGCATTTT.

The chain links TRBV2 to TRBJ2-7; a weak D match, TRBD2 (6 bases). The length of the CDR3 is 12 residues. Germline V lookup: CDR1 SNHLY, CDR2 FYNNEI. V gave up 9 bases and J gave up 3 bases, with 12 bases separating them. CDR3 in DNA: TGTGCCAGTCAGGACTACTACTACGAGCAGTACTTC. Its protein is CASQDYYYEQYF.

Regarding this clone: Other nucleotide sequences in the sample specify the same CDR3. This sequence joins TRBV6-1 and TRBJ2-7, with D unresolved. Per germline, CDR1 MNHNS and CDR2 SASEGT. The ends were cut back, 2 bases at V and 3 bases at J, with 2 bases in the middle. The CDR3 has 11 amino acids. CDR3 protein: CASSELYEQYF. CDR3 sequence (DNA): TGTGCCAGCAGTGAACTCTACGAGCAGTACTTC.